A selection of T cell receptor beta chains follows, all from one sample in a study of neoadjuvant anti-PD-1 for oral cavity cancer. Only in-frame clones appear in the TCRdb table, and some are missing; sequencing was by immunoSEQ multiplex PCR. This table has thousands of clones, nearly 55% appearing once. The sequencing here drew on tumor tissue, taken before nivolumab (anti-PD-1) treatment. The receptors stem from a person aged 40 to 85 with oral cavity squamous cell carcinoma. Both conserved end residues are part of each CDR3. Each record gives: V gene, D gene, J gene, clone size, CDR3 DNA, CDR3 protein. The D gene is left open where the match is weak. Clone sizes are given selectively: once, few, many, or a class where the clone is expanded.

v_call: TRBV2; d_call: -; j_call: TRBJ2-3; clone_size: few; cdr3_nt: TGTGCCAGCAGTCTGGGGGGCACAGATACGCAGTATTTT; cdr3_aa: CASSLGGTDTQYF
v_call: TRBV5-6; d_call: TRBD1; j_call: TRBJ2-3; clone_size: -; cdr3_nt: TGTGCCAGCAGCCCCGACAGGGGGGATCCCTTCCGCACAGATACGCAGTATTTT; cdr3_aa: CASSPDRGDPFRTDTQYF
v_call: TRBV6-6; d_call: -; j_call: TRBJ2-3; clone_size: -; cdr3_nt: TGTGCCAGCAGTCCCCGAGCGACAGATACGCAGTATTTT; cdr3_aa: CASSPRATDTQYF
v_call: TRBV2; d_call: TRBD1; j_call: TRBJ1-4; clone_size: -; cdr3_nt: TGTGCCAGCAGTACGACAGGGGGCATGAGAGAAAAACTGTTTTTT; cdr3_aa: CASSTTGGMREKLFF
v_call: TRBV7-9; d_call: -; j_call: TRBJ2-3; clone_size: -; cdr3_nt: TGTGCCAGCAGCCTACTAGCAAGTGGCACAGATACGCAGTATTTT; cdr3_aa: CASSLLASGTDTQYF
v_call: TRBV20-1; d_call: -; j_call: TRBJ1-2; clone_size: -; cdr3_nt: TGCAGTGCTAGAGGGGGGGGCGGCTACACCTTC; cdr3_aa: CSARGGGGYTF
v_call: TRBV2; d_call: -; j_call: TRBJ1-5; clone_size: -; cdr3_nt: TGTGCCAGCAGTGGGGGGTCGCCGCTAAATCAGCCCCAGCATTTT; cdr3_aa: CASSGGSPLNQPQHF
v_call: TRBV7-3; d_call: TRBD1; j_call: TRBJ2-2; clone_size: few; cdr3_nt: TGTGCCAGCAGCTCGACAGGGGGAGTCACCGGGGAGCTGTTTTTT; cdr3_aa: CASSSTGGVTGELFF
v_call: TRBV14; d_call: TRBD1; j_call: TRBJ2-3; clone_size: -; cdr3_nt: TGTGCCAGCAGCCAAGGACAGGGAATAACAGATACGCAGTATTTT; cdr3_aa: CASSQGQGITDTQYF
v_call: TRBV14; d_call: TRBD1; j_call: TRBJ1-4; clone_size: -; cdr3_nt: TGTGCCAGCAGCCAAGGGGCGACAGGGGGAAGGGAAAAACTGTTTTTT; cdr3_aa: CASSQGATGGREKLFF
v_call: TRBV28; d_call: -; j_call: TRBJ2-5; clone_size: -; cdr3_nt: TGTGCCAGCAGTCCGGCGGGTCGGACCCAGTACTTC; cdr3_aa: CASSPAGRTQYF
v_call: TRBV30; d_call: -; j_call: TRBJ1-3; clone_size: few; cdr3_nt: TGTGCCTGGAGTCCGGACTCTGGAAACACCATATATTTT; cdr3_aa: CAWSPDSGNTIYF
v_call: TRBV30; d_call: -; j_call: TRBJ1-2; clone_size: -; cdr3_nt: TGTGCCTGGAGATTAGGGGGTATTAGTACTAACTATGGCTACACCTTC; cdr3_aa: CAWRLGGISTNYGYTF
v_call: TRBV6-1; d_call: -; j_call: TRBJ2-2; clone_size: few; cdr3_nt: TGTGCCAGCAGTGAAGCTGCAGGGGGAGGGACCGGGGAGCTGTTTTTT; cdr3_aa: CASSEAAGGGTGELFF